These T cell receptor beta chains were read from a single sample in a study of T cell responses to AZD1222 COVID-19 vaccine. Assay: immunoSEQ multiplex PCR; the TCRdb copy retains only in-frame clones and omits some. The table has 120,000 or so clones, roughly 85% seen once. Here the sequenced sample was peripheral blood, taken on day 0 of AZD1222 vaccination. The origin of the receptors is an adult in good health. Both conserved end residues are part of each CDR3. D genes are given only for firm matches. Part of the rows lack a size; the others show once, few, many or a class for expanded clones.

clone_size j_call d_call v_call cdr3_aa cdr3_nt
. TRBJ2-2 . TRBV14 CASSQVWGLSTGELFF TGTGCCAGCAGCCAAGTATGGGGGCTGTCCACCGGGGAGCTGTTTTTT
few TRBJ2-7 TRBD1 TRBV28 CASSPGQGATYEQYF TGTGCCAGCAGCCCCGGGCAGGGGGCAACCTACGAGCAGTACTTC
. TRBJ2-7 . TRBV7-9 CASSRPGGHEQYF TGTGCCAGCAGCCGACCTGGGGGACACGAGCAGTACTTC
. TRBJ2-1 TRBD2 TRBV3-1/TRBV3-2 CASSPHGTSGNNNEQFF TGTGCCAGCAGCCCTCACGGGACTAGCGGGAATAACAATGAGCAGTTCTTC
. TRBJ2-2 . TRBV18 CASSPRSQNTGELFF TGTGCCAGCTCACCACGCAGTCAAAACACCGGGGAGCTGTTTTTT
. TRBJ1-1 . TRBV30 CAWHLAWDTEAFF TGTGCCTGGCATCTGGCCTGGGACACTGAAGCTTTCTTT
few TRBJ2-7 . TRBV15 CATSQYRAGAGEQYF TGTGCCACCAGCCAATACCGGGCGGGGGCTGGCGAGCAGTACTTC
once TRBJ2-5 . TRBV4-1 CASSQGRAQETQYF TGCGCCAGCAGCCAGGGCAGGGCCCAAGAGACCCAGTACTTC
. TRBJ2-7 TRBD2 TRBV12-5 CASGLAGIPGLAGGPNVLYEQYF TGTGCTAGTGGTTTGGCAGGGATCCCGGGACTAGCGGGAGGGCCGAATGTTCTCTACGAGCAGTACTTC
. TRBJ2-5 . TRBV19 CASSQGGSGAQYF TGTGCCAGTAGTCAGGGGGGGTCCGGGGCCCAGTACTTC
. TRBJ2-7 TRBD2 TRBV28 CASIPGSPGTRSYEQYF TGTGCCAGCATCCCAGGGTCGCCTGGGACTAGGTCCTACGAGCAGTACTTC
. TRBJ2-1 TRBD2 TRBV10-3 CAITGGSTGHEQFF TGTGCCATCACCGGGGGGTCAACGGGGCATGAGCAGTTCTTC
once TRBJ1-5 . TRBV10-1 CASSESRRQDRGPQHF TGCGCCAGCAGTGAGTCGAGGAGGCAGGATCGTGGGCCCCAGCATTTT
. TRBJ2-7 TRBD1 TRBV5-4 CASSFQGAYEQYF TGTGCCAGCAGCTTTCAGGGGGCCTACGAGCAGTACTTC
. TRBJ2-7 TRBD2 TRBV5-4 CASSFPGGYGEQYF TGTGCCAGCAGCTTCCCGGGGGGTTATGGAGAGCAGTACTTC
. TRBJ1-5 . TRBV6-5 CASATDGRENQPQHF TGTGCCAGCGCTACAGACGGACGGGAGAATCAGCCCCAGCATTTT
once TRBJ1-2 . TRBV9 CASSVARGDYGYTF TGTGCCAGCAGCGTAGCACGGGGGGACTATGGCTACACCTTC